This T cell receptor beta chain appears in the sequencing data of a study of Graves' ophthalmopathy and Graves' hyperthyroidism. CDR1 and CDR2 (germline): MGHDK, SYGVNS. V was shortened by 2 bases and J by 12 bases, with 8 bases between the two germline ends. There are 11 residues in the CDR3. Ages of hyperthyroidism patients ran from 18 to 65, and their diagnoses were new, under 2 months' duration. Thyroid ultrasound, orbital computed tomography, TRAb, serum thyroxine and clinical symptoms formed the basis of diagnosis. This clonotype has more than one count but fewer than ten. RNA transcripts provided the template for amplifying TCR beta CDR3 regions. HTBI primers served in a first-round RT-PCR, which a second-round multiplex PCR followed. TCRdb reanalysed the multiplex PCR reads using MiXCR and keeps one entry per CDR3 protein. The sample has about 500,000 distinct CDR3 sequences, about 35% seen once.

Specimen: peripheral blood or thyroid tissue (not recorded which). The chain joins TRBV25-1 to TRBJ2-1; D may be TRBD1 (5 bases). The receptor was isolated from an adult man with Graves' hyperthyroidism. DNA of the CDR3: TGTGCCAGCAGTGAAAAGGGGTGGCAGTTCTTC. This encodes CASSEKGWQFF.